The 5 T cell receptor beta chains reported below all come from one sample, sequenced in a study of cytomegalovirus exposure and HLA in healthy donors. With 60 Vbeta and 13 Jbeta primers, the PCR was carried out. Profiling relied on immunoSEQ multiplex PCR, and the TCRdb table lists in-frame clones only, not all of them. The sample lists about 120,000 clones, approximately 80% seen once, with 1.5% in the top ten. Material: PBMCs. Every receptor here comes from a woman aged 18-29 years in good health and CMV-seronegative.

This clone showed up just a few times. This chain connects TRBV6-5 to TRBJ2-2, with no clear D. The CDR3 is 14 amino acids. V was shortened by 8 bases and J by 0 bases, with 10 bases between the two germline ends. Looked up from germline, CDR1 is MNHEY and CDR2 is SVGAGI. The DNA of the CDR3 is TGTGCCAGCGAACGTACAACGAACACCGGGGAGCTGTTTTTT. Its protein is CASERTTNTGELFF.

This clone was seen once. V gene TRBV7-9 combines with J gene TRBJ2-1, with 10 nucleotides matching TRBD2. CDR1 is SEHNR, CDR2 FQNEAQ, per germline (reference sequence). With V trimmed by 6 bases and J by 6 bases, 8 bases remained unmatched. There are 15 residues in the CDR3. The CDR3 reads CASRASGRGGNEQFF. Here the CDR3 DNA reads TGTGCCAGCAGAGCTAGCGGGAGAGGTGGCAATGAGCAGTTCTTC.

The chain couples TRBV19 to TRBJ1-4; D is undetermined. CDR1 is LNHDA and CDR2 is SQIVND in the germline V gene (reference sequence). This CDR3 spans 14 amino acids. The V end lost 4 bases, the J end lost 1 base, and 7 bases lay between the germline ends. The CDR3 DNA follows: TGTGCCAGTAGTAGTCGGGTAACTAATGAAAAACTGTTTTTT. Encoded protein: CASSSRVTNEKLFF.

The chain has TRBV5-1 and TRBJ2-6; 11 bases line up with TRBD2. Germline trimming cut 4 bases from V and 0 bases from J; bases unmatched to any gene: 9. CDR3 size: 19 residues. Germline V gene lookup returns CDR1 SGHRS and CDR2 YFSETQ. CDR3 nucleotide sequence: TGCGCCAGCAGCGCCCTGCTAGCGGGAGGCGTCTCTGGGGCCAACGTCCTGACTTTC. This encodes CASSALLAGGVSGANVLTF. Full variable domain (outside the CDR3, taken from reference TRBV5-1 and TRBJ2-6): KAGVTQTPRYLIKTRGQQVTLSCSPISGHRSVSWYQQTPGQGLQFLFEYFSETQRNKGNFPGRFSGRQFSNSRSEMNVSTLELGDSALYLCASSALLAGGVSGANVLTFGAGSRLTVL.

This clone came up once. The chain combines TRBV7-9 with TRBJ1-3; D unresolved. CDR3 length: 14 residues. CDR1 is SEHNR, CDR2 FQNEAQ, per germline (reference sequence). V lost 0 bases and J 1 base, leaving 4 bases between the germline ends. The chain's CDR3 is CASSLAQSGNTIYF. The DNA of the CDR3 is TGTGCCAGCAGCTTAGCACAGTCTGGAAACACCATATATTTT. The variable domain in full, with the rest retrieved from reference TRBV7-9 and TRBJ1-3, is DTGVSQNPRHKITKRGQNVTFRCDPISEHNRLYWYRQTLGQGPEFLTYFQNEAQLEKSRLLSDRFSAERPKGSFSTLEIQRTEQGDSAMYLCASSLAQSGNTIYFGEGSWLTVV.